This is a list of T cell receptor beta chains from one sample in a study of tumor-infiltrating lymphocytes in localized non-small cell lung cancer. Profiling relied on immunoSEQ multiplex PCR, and the TCRdb table lists in-frame clones only, not all of them. The sample shows about 16,000 clones, 55% to 70% of them seen only once. The sequenced material came from lung tumor tissue. The receptors were sampled from a human donor with non-small cell lung cancer. CDR3s include the opening cysteine and the closing phenylalanine or tryptophan. The D gene is left open where the match is weak. Size is omitted from some rows. Given values are once, few, many or a class for expanded clones.

d_gene: TRBD1; abundance: NA; j_gene: TRBJ2-5; v_gene: TRBV5-1; CDR3aa: CASSLTGTGHQETQYF; CDR3nt: TGCGCCAGCAGCTTGACCGGGACAGGACATCAAGAGACCCAGTACTTC
d_gene: TRBD1; abundance: NA; j_gene: TRBJ1-2; v_gene: TRBV13; CDR3aa: CASSLGGQGTNYGYTF; CDR3nt: TGTGCCAGCAGCCTGGGGGGACAGGGGACTAACTATGGCTACACCTTC
d_gene: NA; abundance: NA; j_gene: TRBJ2-1; v_gene: TRBV7-9; CDR3aa: CASSPNLRENNEQFF; CDR3nt: TGTGCCAGCAGCCCCAATTTACGGGAGAACAATGAGCAGTTCTTC
d_gene: TRBD1; abundance: NA; j_gene: TRBJ1-5; v_gene: TRBV19; CDR3aa: CASSSTVDRGNQPQHF; CDR3nt: TGTGCCAGTAGTTCGACGGTGGACAGGGGGAATCAGCCCCAGCATTTT
d_gene: NA; abundance: NA; j_gene: TRBJ2-1; v_gene: TRBV6-5; CDR3aa: CASSSGTPSSYNEQFF; CDR3nt: TGTGCCAGCAGTTCAGGGACACCGAGCTCCTACAATGAGCAGTTCTTC
d_gene: NA; abundance: once; j_gene: TRBJ1-4; v_gene: TRBV7-5; CDR3aa: CARSLGKEKLFF; CDR3nt: TGTGCCAGAAGCTTAGGGAAGGAAAAACTGTTTTTT
d_gene: NA; abundance: NA; j_gene: TRBJ2-3; v_gene: TRBV6-5; CDR3aa: CASSYSAPSTDTQYF; CDR3nt: TGTGCCAGCAGTTACTCTGCGCCTAGCACAGATACGCAGTATTTT
d_gene: TRBD1; abundance: NA; j_gene: TRBJ2-1; v_gene: TRBV2; CDR3aa: CASSRRQGSSYNEQFF; CDR3nt: TGTGCCAGCAGCCGGAGACAGGGGAGCTCCTACAATGAGCAGTTCTTC
d_gene: TRBD1; abundance: NA; j_gene: TRBJ1-1; v_gene: TRBV18; CDR3aa: CASSPGLGQGAWDTEAFF; CDR3nt: TGTGCCAGCTCACCGGGGCTAGGCCAGGGGGCGTGGGACACTGAAGCTTTCTTT
d_gene: TRBD1; abundance: few; j_gene: TRBJ1-5; v_gene: TRBV11-1; CDR3aa: CASSSGQGRNQPQHF; CDR3nt: TGTGCCAGCAGCTCGGGACAGGGTAGGAATCAGCCCCAGCATTTT
d_gene: TRBD1; abundance: once; j_gene: TRBJ1-1; v_gene: TRBV7-9; CDR3aa: CASSLAGGQEAFF; CDR3nt: TGTGCCAGCAGCTTAGCGGGGGGACAGGAAGCTTTCTTT
d_gene: TRBD1; abundance: NA; j_gene: TRBJ2-7; v_gene: TRBV11-2; CDR3aa: CASSLGQGIPYYEQYF; CDR3nt: TGTGCCAGCAGCCTTGGACAGGGGATTCCCTACTACGAGCAGTACTTC
d_gene: NA; abundance: NA; j_gene: TRBJ1-1; v_gene: TRBV11-2; CDR3aa: CASSFRARGPNTEAFF; CDR3nt: TGTGCCAGCAGCTTCCGGGCACGAGGACCGAACACTGAAGCTTTCTTT
d_gene: NA; abundance: medium-sized; j_gene: TRBJ1-2; v_gene: TRBV7-9; CDR3aa: CASTEYGYTF; CDR3nt: TGTGCCAGCACCGAATATGGCTACACCTTC
d_gene: TRBD1; abundance: NA; j_gene: TRBJ2-7; v_gene: TRBV4-1; CDR3aa: CASSQPLQGSEQYF; CDR3nt: TGCGCCAGCAGCCAACCCTTACAGGGGTCGGAGCAGTACTTC
d_gene: NA; abundance: NA; j_gene: TRBJ2-5; v_gene: TRBV2; CDR3aa: CASQRDLQETQYF; CDR3nt: TGTGCCAGCCAGAGGGACCTCCAAGAGACCCAGTACTTC
d_gene: TRBD2; abundance: NA; j_gene: TRBJ2-3; v_gene: TRBV7-9; CDR3aa: CASSQLAASDTQYF; CDR3nt: TGTGCCAGCAGCCAACTAGCGGCCTCAGATACGCAGTATTTT
d_gene: TRBD2; abundance: NA; j_gene: TRBJ2-7; v_gene: TRBV30; CDR3aa: CAWSPAPRLAATYEQYF; CDR3nt: TGTGCCTGGAGTCCTGCCCCCCGACTAGCGGCGACCTACGAGCAGTACTTC
d_gene: NA; abundance: NA; j_gene: TRBJ1-1; v_gene: TRBV19; CDR3aa: CASSPWVTNTEAFF; CDR3nt: TGTGCCAGTAGCCCCTGGGTGACGAACACTGAAGCTTTCTTT
d_gene: NA; abundance: NA; j_gene: TRBJ2-5; v_gene: TRBV4-3; CDR3aa: CASSQVWGQETQYF; CDR3nt: TGCGCCAGCAGCCAGGTCTGGGGACAAGAGACCCAGTACTTC
d_gene: TRBD1; abundance: few; j_gene: TRBJ1-2; v_gene: TRBV14; CDR3aa: CASSQTGGGHYGYTF; CDR3nt: TGTGCCAGCAGCCAAACAGGGGGCGGGCACTATGGCTACACCTTC
d_gene: NA; abundance: NA; j_gene: TRBJ2-3; v_gene: TRBV6-5; CDR3aa: CASSYSGVENTDTQYF; CDR3nt: TGTGCCAGCAGTTATTCAGGGGTTGAAAACACAGATACGCAGTATTTT
d_gene: TRBD2; abundance: NA; j_gene: TRBJ2-7; v_gene: TRBV5-4; CDR3aa: CASSLGVLAGGIYEQYF; CDR3nt: TGTGCCAGCAGCTTGGGGGTACTAGCGGGAGGAATCTACGAGCAGTACTTC
d_gene: NA; abundance: NA; j_gene: TRBJ1-1; v_gene: TRBV7-9; CDR3aa: CASMTELGTEAFF; CDR3nt: TGTGCCTCGATGACGGAATTGGGCACTGAAGCTTTCTTT
d_gene: TRBD1; abundance: NA; j_gene: TRBJ1-1; v_gene: TRBV7-3; CDR3aa: CASSRQGQGTEAFF; CDR3nt: TGTGCCAGCAGCCGACAGGGCCAGGGCACTGAAGCTTTCTTT
d_gene: NA; abundance: NA; j_gene: TRBJ2-1; v_gene: TRBV9; CDR3aa: CASSVIGGEQFF; CDR3nt: TGTGCCAGCAGCGTAATAGGGGGTGAGCAGTTCTTC
d_gene: TRBD1; abundance: NA; j_gene: TRBJ2-5; v_gene: TRBV15; CDR3aa: CATSRDPNRGQETQYF; CDR3nt: TGTGCCACCAGCAGAGACCCCAACAGGGGACAAGAGACCCAGTACTTC
d_gene: TRBD1; abundance: NA; j_gene: TRBJ1-1; v_gene: TRBV4-3; CDR3aa: CASSLGQGAVGTEAFF; CDR3nt: TGCGCCAGCAGCTTGGGACAGGGGGCAGTTGGGACTGAAGCTTTCTTT
d_gene: NA; abundance: NA; j_gene: TRBJ1-6; v_gene: TRBV9; CDR3aa: CASSVAEGTAYNSPLHF; CDR3nt: TGTGCCAGCAGCGTAGCGGAGGGGACGGCCTATAATTCACCCCTCCACTTT
d_gene: NA; abundance: few; j_gene: TRBJ1-1; v_gene: TRBV7-9; CDR3aa: CASSWGGGTNTEAFF; CDR3nt: TGTGCCAGCAGCTGGGGAGGGGGAACGAACACTGAAGCTTTCTTT
d_gene: NA; abundance: NA; j_gene: TRBJ1-5; v_gene: TRBV10-3; CDR3aa: CAISEKGVSNQPQHF; CDR3nt: TGTGCCATCAGTGAGAAAGGAGTTAGCAATCAGCCCCAGCATTTT
d_gene: NA; abundance: NA; j_gene: TRBJ2-7; v_gene: TRBV5-6; CDR3aa: CASSYWTKGGTPYEQYF; CDR3nt: TGTGCCAGCAGCTACTGGACCAAGGGGGGGACTCCCTACGAGCAGTACTTC
d_gene: NA; abundance: few; j_gene: TRBJ2-7; v_gene: TRBV29-1; CDR3aa: CSVEGEGTHYEQYF; CDR3nt: TGCAGCGTTGAAGGGGAAGGAACACACTACGAGCAGTACTTC
d_gene: TRBD2; abundance: NA; j_gene: TRBJ2-7; v_gene: TRBV7-2; CDR3aa: CASSRSGSAYEQYF; CDR3nt: TGTGCCAGCAGCCGTAGCGGGAGCGCCTACGAGCAGTACTTC
d_gene: NA; abundance: NA; j_gene: TRBJ1-1; v_gene: TRBV25-1; CDR3aa: CASSQGLNTEAFF; CDR3nt: TGTGCCAGCAGTCAAGGGCTGAACACTGAAGCTTTCTTT
d_gene: TRBD1; abundance: NA; j_gene: TRBJ2-7; v_gene: TRBV19; CDR3aa: CASSHGAGGREQYF; CDR3nt: TGTGCCAGTAGCCATGGGGCAGGGGGCCGCGAGCAGTACTTC
d_gene: NA; abundance: medium-sized; j_gene: TRBJ1-1; v_gene: TRBV30; CDR3aa: CAWGGAEAFF; CDR3nt: TGTGCCTGGGGGGGGGCTGAAGCTTTCTTT
d_gene: NA; abundance: NA; j_gene: TRBJ2-7; v_gene: TRBV28; CDR3aa: CASSPDSLSYEQYF; CDR3nt: TGTGCCAGCAGTCCTGACAGCCTATCCTACGAGCAGTACTTC
d_gene: NA; abundance: NA; j_gene: TRBJ1-4; v_gene: TRBV18; CDR3aa: CASSPSRVTTNEKLFF; CDR3nt: TGTGCCAGCTCCCCCTCGAGGGTCACAACTAATGAAAAACTGTTTTTT
d_gene: NA; abundance: NA; j_gene: TRBJ1-5; v_gene: TRBV25-1; CDR3aa: CASSEKPVIQPQHF; CDR3nt: TGTGCCAGCAGTGAAAAGCCAGTAATACAGCCCCAGCATTTT
d_gene: TRBD2; abundance: NA; j_gene: TRBJ2-3; v_gene: TRBV5-6; CDR3aa: CASSRALTGGSTDTQYF; CDR3nt: TGTGCCAGCAGCCGCGCTTTAACGGGGGGAAGCACAGATACGCAGTATTTT
d_gene: TRBD2; abundance: once; j_gene: TRBJ2-5; v_gene: TRBV10-1; CDR3aa: CASSESASGGLQYF; CDR3nt: TGCGCCAGCAGTGAGTCGGCTAGCGGGGGGCTGCAGTACTTC
d_gene: TRBD1; abundance: few; j_gene: TRBJ2-2; v_gene: TRBV27; CDR3aa: CASSGQGSTGELFF; CDR3nt: TGTGCCAGCAGCGGACAGGGGAGCACCGGGGAGCTGTTTTTT
d_gene: NA; abundance: NA; j_gene: TRBJ1-1; v_gene: TRBV6-6; CDR3aa: CASGQLNTEAFF; CDR3nt: TGTGCCAGCGGTCAGTTGAACACTGAAGCTTTCTTT
d_gene: NA; abundance: few; j_gene: TRBJ1-1; v_gene: TRBV5-8; CDR3aa: CASSFPGNTEAFF; CDR3nt: TGTGCCAGCAGCTTTCCGGGGAACACTGAAGCTTTCTTT
d_gene: NA; abundance: NA; j_gene: TRBJ2-7; v_gene: TRBV19; CDR3aa: CASRIRGSSYEQYF; CDR3nt: TGTGCCAGCAGGATCCGGGGGAGCTCCTACGAGCAGTACTTC
d_gene: TRBD1; abundance: medium-sized; j_gene: TRBJ1-2; v_gene: TRBV5-4; CDR3aa: CASSFGTGGGYTF; CDR3nt: TGTGCCAGCAGCTTCGGGACAGGTGGCGGCTACACCTTC
d_gene: NA; abundance: few; j_gene: TRBJ2-7; v_gene: TRBV10-1; CDR3aa: CASQPDVEHEQYF; CDR3nt: TGCGCCAGCCAACCGGACGTAGAACACGAGCAGTACTTC
d_gene: NA; abundance: NA; j_gene: TRBJ2-3; v_gene: TRBV29-1; CDR3aa: CSVGGGGKDTQYF; CDR3nt: TGCAGCGTTGGAGGGGGAGGGAAGGATACGCAGTATTTT
d_gene: NA; abundance: NA; j_gene: TRBJ2-7; v_gene: TRBV19; CDR3aa: CASSIFGTSNYEQYF; CDR3nt: TGTGCCAGTAGTATATTCGGGACAAGTAACTACGAGCAGTACTTC
d_gene: NA; abundance: once; j_gene: TRBJ1-2; v_gene: TRBV4-3; CDR3aa: CASSPPGGHLGYTF; CDR3nt: TGCGCCAGCAGCCCTCCGGGCGGCCACTTAGGCTACACCTTC
d_gene: NA; abundance: NA; j_gene: TRBJ1-1; v_gene: TRBV11-3; CDR3aa: CASSLGGGITEAFF; CDR3nt: TGTGCCAGCAGCTTAGGGGGGGGGATCACTGAAGCTTTCTTT
d_gene: NA; abundance: NA; j_gene: TRBJ1-5; v_gene: TRBV7-2; CDR3aa: CASSLGAAENQPQHF; CDR3nt: TGTGCCAGCAGCTTAGGGGCGGCAGAAAATCAGCCCCAGCATTTT
d_gene: TRBD1; abundance: medium-sized; j_gene: TRBJ2-1; v_gene: TRBV4-1; CDR3aa: CASSRQGAYNEQFF; CDR3nt: TGCGCCAGCAGCCGACAGGGGGCTTACAATGAGCAGTTCTTC
d_gene: NA; abundance: NA; j_gene: TRBJ1-5; v_gene: TRBV2; CDR3aa: CASSESGQKNQPQHF; CDR3nt: TGTGCCAGCAGTGAGTCTGGACAGAAGAATCAGCCCCAGCATTTT
d_gene: NA; abundance: few; j_gene: TRBJ2-3; v_gene: TRBV5-6; CDR3aa: CASSLRSLGSTDTQYF; CDR3nt: TGTGCCAGCAGCTTGCGGTCCTTAGGTAGCACAGATACGCAGTATTTT